This paragraph covers one T cell receptor (beta chain) sequence. The antigen is not known. Profiled with immunoSEQ multiplex PCR; TCRdb holds only in-frame clones, not every one. The sample lists millions of clones, 85% to 95% occurring once. This CDR3 has 12 amino acids. The germline gives CDR1 SGHTA, CDR2 FQGNSA. Trimming removed 5 bases from V and 7 bases from J, with 11 bases in between. The entry originates in a study of shared clonotypes between healthy human individuals. Overall study findings and caveats: Non-shared clonotypes had lower generation probabilities than clonotypes shared by all four sorted-subset donors.

The clonotype was recovered from a man younger than 35 in good health. Sequencing was done on a sample of naive CD4+ T cells sorted from blood. Subset denoted: CD45RA+ positively selected. The rearrangement joins TRBV7-2 to TRBJ2-5, with D uncertain. For the CDR3, the DNA is TGTGCCAGCAGCCCCAGCCCGGGGACCCAGTACTTC. It is translated as CASSPSPGTQYF.